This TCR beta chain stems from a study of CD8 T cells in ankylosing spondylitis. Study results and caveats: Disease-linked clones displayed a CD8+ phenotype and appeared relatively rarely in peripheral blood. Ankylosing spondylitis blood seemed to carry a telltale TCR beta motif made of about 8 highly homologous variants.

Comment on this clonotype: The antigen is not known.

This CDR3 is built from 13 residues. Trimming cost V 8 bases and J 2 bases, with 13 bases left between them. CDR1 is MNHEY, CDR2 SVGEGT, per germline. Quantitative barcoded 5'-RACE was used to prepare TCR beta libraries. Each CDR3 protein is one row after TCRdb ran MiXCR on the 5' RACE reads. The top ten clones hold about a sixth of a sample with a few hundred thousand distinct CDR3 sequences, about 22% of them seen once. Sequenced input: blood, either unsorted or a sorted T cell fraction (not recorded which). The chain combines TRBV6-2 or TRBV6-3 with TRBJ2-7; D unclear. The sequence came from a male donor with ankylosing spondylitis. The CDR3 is CASLSSGTYEQYF. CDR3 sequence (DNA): TGTGCCAGCCTAAGTTCAGGAACCTACGAGCAGTACTTC.